This TCR beta chain was sequenced during a study of T cell repertoires in ileal Crohn's disease. Looking at the study overall: Operated complications were stricturing disease (approximately 61%) and penetrating disease (approximately 39%). Postoperative therapy was given to about half: about 11 thiopurines, roughly 18 anti-TNF agents.

There are 18 residues in the CDR3. In germline, CDR1 is MNHEY, CDR2 SMNVEV (reference sequence). Only in-frame clones appear in the TCRdb table, and some are missing; sequencing was by immunoSEQ multiplex PCR. The sample has approximately 4,700 clones, roughly 80% seen once; the top ten hold under 25%. General study points: Compared with CD4 T cells, sorted CD8 cells carried more expanded clones.

About this clone: As yet, its antigen is unknown.

The sequence derives from an adult with Crohn's disease. The J gene is TRBJ2-2, the V gene TRBV27, with 8 bases aligning to TRBD1. The material sequenced was ileal tissue. The CDR3 loop reads CALVGDRGDEWNTGELFF. Here the CDR3 DNA reads TGTGCTCTTGTGGGAGACAGGGGCGACGAATGGAACACCGGGGAGCTGTTTTTT.